The clone carrying this TCR beta chain was seen once. In the study's own analysis: How many nucleated cells were present was estimated from reference gene primer amplification. Here immunoSEQ multiplex PCR was the method, and the copy in TCRdb shows in-frame clones only, minus some. The DNA gave D and trimming, while V, J and clone size come from that table. The sample contains about 480,000 clones, more than 85% of which appear only once. This sample is drawn from a study of blood T cell repertoires in COVID-19. On the study more broadly: Acute and convalescent COVID-19 specimens originated in the United States, Italy and Spain.

The CDR3 totals 16 residues. Germline V gene data show CDR1 as SGHRS and CDR2 as YFSETQ. V shed 2 bases, J shed 2 bases, and the junction held 5 bases outside the gene matches. This receptor was identified in a woman between 55 and 75 years old who had recovered from COVID-19. The chain links TRBV5-1 to TRBJ2-3; 10 nucleotides align to TRBD1. The source material was PBMCs or T cells enriched from blood (not recorded which). CDR3 residues: CASSFLGTGVTDTQYF. The DNA for the CDR3 is TGCGCCAGCAGCTTTCTAGGGACAGGGGTCACAGATACGCAGTATTTT.